This T cell receptor (beta chain) was observed in a study of blood T cell repertoires in COVID-19. About the study: COVID-19 samples, acute and convalescent, were from the United States, Italy and Spain.

Per the authors' pipeline: From reference gene primer amplification, estimates of nucleated cell counts were derived. Some clones are missing from TCRdb's copy, which holds only in-frame ones; the method was immunoSEQ multiplex PCR. That table supplies the V and J calls and clone size; D and trimming were determined from the DNA. The sample includes around 99,000 clones, around 83% of them seen just once. This clone was recorded a few times. This CDR3 has 16 residues. CDR1 and CDR2 (germline): SGHRS, YFSETQ. Trimming cost V 0 bases and J 0 bases, with 12 bases left between them. Sequences were obtained from peripheral blood. The source is an older man with acute or convalescent COVID-19. The chain joins TRBV5-1 to TRBJ1-1; D possibly corresponds to TRBD1 (5 bases). The CDR3 DNA follows: TGCGCCAGCAGCTTGGACCAGGGAGGACTGAACACTGAAGCTTTCTTT. Its protein product is CASSLDQGGLNTEAFF.